These T cell receptor beta chains were read from a single sample in a study of blood T cell repertoires in COVID-19. Clones were read by immunoSEQ multiplex PCR, and TCRdb kept only the in-frame ones, dropping some. The sample consists of around 220,000 clones, roughly 84% of them appearing once. The sample comprised peripheral blood. These receptor sequences come from a woman in her 40s who had recovered from COVID-19. Both conserved end residues are part of each CDR3.

v_gene,j_gene,CDR3aa
TRBV19,TRBJ1-6,CASSIQGVGGSPLHF
TRBV28,TRBJ1-6,CASGGSPLHF
TRBV9,TRBJ2-1,CASSVDLAGGSSYNEQFF
TRBV9,TRBJ2-3,CASSVIPGTDTQYF
TRBV4-3,TRBJ2-6,CASSQGGTGGSGANVLTF
TRBV7-2,TRBJ1-2,CASSSQTGTGGYTF
TRBV5-6,TRBJ2-7,CASSLQIYEQYF
TRBV6-5,TRBJ1-2,CASRGPDRLFGYTF
TRBV12-5,TRBJ1-2,CASGLTGSNYGYTF
TRBV5-6,TRBJ1-1,CASSFRDRGGNTEAFF
TRBV9,TRBJ2-2,CASSARSQGISNTGELFF
TRBV4-1,TRBJ2-6,CASSQAAGANGANVLTF
TRBV18,TRBJ1-1,CASSPRGTPGDTEAFF
TRBV7-6,TRBJ2-7,CASSLGGGGGYEQYF
TRBV2,TRBJ1-1,CASSEGQGGEAFF
TRBV7-2,TRBJ2-7,CASSNSGGVDEQYF
TRBV7-7,TRBJ2-7,CASSLGQSLEQYF
TRBV11-1,TRBJ2-1,CASSVIGDNEQFF
TRBV19,TRBJ1-5,CASGQGALVYQPQHF
TRBV6-5,TRBJ1-3,CASSPDRGQGNTIYF